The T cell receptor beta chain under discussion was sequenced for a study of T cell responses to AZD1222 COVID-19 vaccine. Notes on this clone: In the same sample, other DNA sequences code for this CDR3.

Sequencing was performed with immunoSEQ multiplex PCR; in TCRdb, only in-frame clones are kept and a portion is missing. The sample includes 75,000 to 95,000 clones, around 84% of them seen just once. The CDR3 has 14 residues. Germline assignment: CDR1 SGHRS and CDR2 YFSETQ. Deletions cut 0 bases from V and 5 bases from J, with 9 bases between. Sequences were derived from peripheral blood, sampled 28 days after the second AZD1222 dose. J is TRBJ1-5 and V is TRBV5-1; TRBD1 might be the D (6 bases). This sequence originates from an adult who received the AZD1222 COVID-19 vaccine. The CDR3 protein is CASSLASGDQPQHF. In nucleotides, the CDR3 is TGCGCCAGCAGCTTGGCGTCAGGGGATCAGCCCCAGCATTTT.